What follows is one TCR beta chain and its context. Its antigen is currently not known. The receptor library was made with 5' RACE. The input for every TCR library was roughly 4,000 ng of total RNA. cDNA was synthesized with SMARTScribe reverse transcriptase in eight separate reactions per sample. During cDNA synthesis, unique molecular identifiers containing a 6-nucleotide sample barcode were introduced by template switching. Amplification of TCRalpha and TCRbeta cDNA involved two nested PCRs of 16 and 9 cycles, and each PCR was followed by bead purification. Before amplification, the cDNA was both treated with uracil DNA-glycosylase and purified with the QIAquick PCR purification kit. The second PCR added Illumina TruSeq-compatible adapters along with sample-specific barcodes. TapeStation and Qubit were used to check library quality and concentration, and approximately 5.4 ng of each library was pooled. Sequencing of the pooled libraries was done on an Illumina HiSeq2500 single-index Rapid Run using custom sequencing primers and 2 x 100 bp reads. On the study's bioinformatics: PCR and sequencing errors were corrected by UMI-based consensus assembly using MiGEC version 1.2.6. MiXCR version 2.1.1 was used for V(D)J alignment, clonotype assembly and CDR3 extraction. To normalise gene usage, clonotype sharing and MAIT/NKT TCR abundance, the top 1000, 10 000 and 20 000 clonotypes in each sample were analysed. After downsampling to 27 000 UMIs, diversity was calculated as the inverse Simpson index using the vegan R package. Paired Mann-Whitney U tests were applied to discordant twin pairs, with Benjamini-Hochberg correction for multiple testing. Reads reprocessed by TCRdb are summarized as one entry per CDR3 protein sequence, and DNA is absent. In this record, the V and J calls reflect TCRdb's handling and not the investigators' own analysis. For this sample, the table gives around 410,000 distinct CDR3 sequences. The top ten clones comprise less than 2.5% of the sample.

This entry is derived from a study of monozygotic twins with inflammatory bowel disease (dated by TCRdb to about 2019). A note on the overall study: The complete study included roughly 30 monozygotic twin pairs: 19 IBD-discordant Danish pairs and nine German pairs, of which four were IBD-concordant and five were IBD-discordant. Within discordant pairs, disease-associated traits were sought mainly by comparing IBD patients with their genetically identical healthy co-twins. Each individual had, on average, about 151 000 unique TCRalpha sequences and 181 000 unique TCRbeta sequences available for analysis.

From each donor, an approximately 2.5 ml peripheral blood sample was drawn into PAXgene tubes and stored at -80 degrees C. Total RNA was isolated from whole blood with the PAXgene blood miRNA kit on an automated QIAcube, without T cell sorting. Peripheral blood from monozygotic twin pairs who were concordant or discordant for inflammatory bowel disease underwent deep TCRalpha and TCRbeta repertoire profiling using unique molecular barcoding. Smoking habits were recorded for all twin pairs, and each individual was classified as a current, former or never smoker. Study-level results and caveats: IBD patients had lower TCRbeta repertoire diversity, measured by the inverse Simpson index, than their healthy co-twins. Background noise and inter-individual variability may have been introduced into the repertoires by the differing immunosuppressive treatments among patients. Different T cell subtypes could not be distinguished in the analysis. Concordant and discordant twins showed no difference in repertoire similarity, possibly because of limited statistical power. Fewer clonotypes were shared with other individuals by IBD patients than by healthy twins, most markedly in patients showing signs of disease activity. The results gave no support for a single strong signal or clonotype linked to IBD.

The receptor comes from a human donor with ulcerative colitis or Crohn's disease, or a healthy co-twin of an affected twin (not recorded which). The sample was blood.

CDR3 sequence: CSSRVGNTEAFF. The chain uses TRBV20-1 and TRBJ1-1; TCRdb's D call, TRBD1, is unchecked because there is no DNA. From the germline V gene (reference sequence), CDR1 is DFQATT and CDR2 is SNEGSKA. The CDR3 covers 12 residues, taking in both the cysteine and the phenylalanine. The nucleotide record is missing.